A selection of T cell receptor beta chains follows, all from one sample in a study of cytomegalovirus exposure and HLA in healthy donors. Some clones are missing from TCRdb's copy, which holds only in-frame ones; the method was immunoSEQ multiplex PCR. Found here are about 190,000 clones, roughly 80% of them singletons; the top ten hold around 1.7%. The source material was PBMCs. Receptors were obtained from a middle-aged man in good health and CMV-seronegative. The CDR3 runs from the conserved cysteine through the conserved F or W. Fields, in order: D gene, V gene, J gene, clone size, CDR3 DNA, CDR3 protein. The D gene is left open where the match is weak. A row's size may be missing; if present it is once, few, many or a size class.

>.|TRBV9|TRBJ2-3|.
TGTGCCAGCAGCGTAAATCCCCCGGATACGCAGTATTTT
CASSVNPPDTQYF
>TRBD1|TRBV6-5|TRBJ1-4|once
TGTGCCAGCAGTTACGACAGGGCGGACGTAAAACTGTTTTTT
CASSYDRADVKLFF
>.|TRBV7-9|TRBJ1-4|.
TGTGCCAGCAGCTTGCGAGGAGGGCTCGGGGAAAAACTGTTTTTT
CASSLRGGLGEKLFF
>TRBD1|TRBV28|TRBJ2-7|once
TGTGCCAGCAGTCGCCACGGACAGGGAAAAGACTTC
CASSRHGQGKDF
>.|TRBV7-6|TRBJ2-1|once
TGTGCCAGCAGCTTAGGGGGGGGGCATCCCCTCTATGAGCAGTTCTTC
CASSLGGGHPLYEQFF
>TRBD2|TRBV6-6|TRBJ2-1|.
TGTGCCAGCAGTTTAGGACTAGCGGGAGGTGGTGAGCAGTTCTTC
CASSLGLAGGGEQFF
>TRBD1|TRBV7-9|TRBJ1-1|.
TGTGCCAGCAGTCCGCCGGGACAGGGGAGTAGGGCTGAAGCTTTCTTT
CASSPPGQGSRAEAFF
>TRBD1|TRBV12-5|TRBJ2-3|.
TGTGCTAGTGCCTCACCCTGGGGGACAGACACAGATACGCAGTATTTT
CASASPWGTDTDTQYF
>TRBD2|TRBV11-3|TRBJ2-7|.
TGTGCCAGCAGCTTAGGAACTCATAGCGGGACCTCCTACGAGCAGTACTTC
CASSLGTHSGTSYEQYF
>.|TRBV7-9|TRBJ1-2|.
TGTTCCAGCAGTTCTTCCCCTATTGATCCTAACTATGGCTACACCTTC
CSSSSSPIDPNYGYTF
>TRBD2|TRBV6-1|TRBJ2-3|.
TGTGCCAGCAGTGAAAACCTTAGCGGGAGGATGACAGATACGCAGTATTTT
CASSENLSGRMTDTQYF
>.|TRBV9|TRBJ2-7|.
TGTGCCAGCAGCGTCGAGACTTTCTCCGAGCAGTACTTC
CASSVETFSEQYF
>.|TRBV12-5|TRBJ2-5|.
TGTGCTAGTGGTTTGGGGCAGGGGCAGGAGACCCAGTACTTC
CASGLGQGQETQYF
>TRBD2|TRBV10-3|TRBJ2-3|.
TGTGCCACCACGGGGGGGGCTAGCACAGATACGCAGTATTTT
CATTGGASTDTQYF
>.|TRBV19|TRBJ2-2|.
TGTGCCAGTCAAGGGCAGGGTGTCACCGGGGAGCTGTTTTTT
CASQGQGVTGELFF
>.|TRBV11-2|TRBJ2-1|.
TGTGCCAGCAGTTCCCAGCGGAGCTCCTACAATGAGCAGTTCTTC
CASSSQRSSYNEQFF
>.|TRBV7-8|TRBJ1-2|.
TGTGCCAGCAGCTTAGACAGGGCTTATGGCTACACCTTC
CASSLDRAYGYTF
>.|TRBV10-3|TRBJ1-5|few
TGTGCCATCAGTGGGAAACAGGGAACGAATCAGCCCCAGCATTTT
CAISGKQGTNQPQHF
>TRBD2|TRBV18|TRBJ2-1|once
TGTGCCAGCTCACCTACCGGGACTAGCGGTGCGGGGAATGAGCAGTTCTTC
CASSPTGTSGAGNEQFF
>TRBD1|TRBV5-6|TRBJ1-2|once
TGTGCCAGCAGACTGACAGGGCTCGGCTACACCTTC
CASRLTGLGYTF